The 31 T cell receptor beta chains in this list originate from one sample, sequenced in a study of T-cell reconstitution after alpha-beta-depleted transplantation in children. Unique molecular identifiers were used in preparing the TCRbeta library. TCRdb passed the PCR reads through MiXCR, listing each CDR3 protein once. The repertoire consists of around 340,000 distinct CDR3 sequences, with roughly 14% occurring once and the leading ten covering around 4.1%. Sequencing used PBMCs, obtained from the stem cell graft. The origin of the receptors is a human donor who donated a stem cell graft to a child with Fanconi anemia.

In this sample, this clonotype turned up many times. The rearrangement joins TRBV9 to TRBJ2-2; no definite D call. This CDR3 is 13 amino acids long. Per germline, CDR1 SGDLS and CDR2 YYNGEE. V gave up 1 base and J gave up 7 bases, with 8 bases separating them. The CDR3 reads CASSVISSGELFF. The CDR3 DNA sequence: TGTGCCAGCAGCGTAATCAGTAGCGGGGAGCTGTTTTTT.

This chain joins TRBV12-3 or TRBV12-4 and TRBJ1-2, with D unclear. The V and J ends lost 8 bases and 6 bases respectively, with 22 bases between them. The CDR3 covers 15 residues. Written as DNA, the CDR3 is TGTGCCAGCGGCCGGCTCGGCTGGGAAAGCAATGGCTACACCTTC. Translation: CASGRLGWESNGYTF.

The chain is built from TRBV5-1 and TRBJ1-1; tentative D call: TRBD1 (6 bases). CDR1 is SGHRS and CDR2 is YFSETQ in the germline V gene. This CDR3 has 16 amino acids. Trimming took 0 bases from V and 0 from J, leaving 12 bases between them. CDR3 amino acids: CASSLGAGDLNTEAFF. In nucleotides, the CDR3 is TGCGCCAGCAGCTTGGGCGCAGGGGACCTGAACACTGAAGCTTTCTTT.

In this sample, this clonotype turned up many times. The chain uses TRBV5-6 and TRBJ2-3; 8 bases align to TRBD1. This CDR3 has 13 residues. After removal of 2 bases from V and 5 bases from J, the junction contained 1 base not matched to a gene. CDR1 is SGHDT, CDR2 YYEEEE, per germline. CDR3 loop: CASSFDRGDTQYF. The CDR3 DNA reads TGTGCCAGCAGCTTTGACAGGGGAGATACGCAGTATTTT.

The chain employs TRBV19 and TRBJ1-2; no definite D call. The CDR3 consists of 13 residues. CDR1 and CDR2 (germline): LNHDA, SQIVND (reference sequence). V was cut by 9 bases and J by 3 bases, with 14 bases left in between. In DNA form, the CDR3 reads TGTGCCAGCTCAGGCCATACGGACTATGGCTACACCTTC. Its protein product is CASSGHTDYGYTF.

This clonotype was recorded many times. The CDR3 is CSVRDGGYEQYV. The DNA for the CDR3 is TGCAGCGTACGGGACGGCGGCTACGAGCAGTACGTC. The chain recombines TRBV29-1 with TRBJ2-7, with D possibly being TRBD1 or TRBD2 (5 bases each). Trimming left V 6 bases short and J 3 bases short, with 12 bases between. The length of the CDR3 is 12 residues. Germline assignment: CDR1 SQVTM and CDR2 ANQGSEA.

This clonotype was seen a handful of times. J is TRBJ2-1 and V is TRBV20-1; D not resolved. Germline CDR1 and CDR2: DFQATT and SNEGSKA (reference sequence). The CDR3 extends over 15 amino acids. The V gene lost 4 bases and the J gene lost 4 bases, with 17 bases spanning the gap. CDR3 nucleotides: TGCAGTGCTACTCCTATACCCTTTATGTACAATGAGCAGTTCTTC. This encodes CSATPIPFMYNEQFF.

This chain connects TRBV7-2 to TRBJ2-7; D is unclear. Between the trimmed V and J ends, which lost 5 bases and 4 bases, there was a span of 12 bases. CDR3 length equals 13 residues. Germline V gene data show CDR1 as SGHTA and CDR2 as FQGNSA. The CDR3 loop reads CASSPGYVYEQYF. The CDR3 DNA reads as TGTGCCAGCAGCCCGGGTTACGTGTACGAGCAGTACTTC.

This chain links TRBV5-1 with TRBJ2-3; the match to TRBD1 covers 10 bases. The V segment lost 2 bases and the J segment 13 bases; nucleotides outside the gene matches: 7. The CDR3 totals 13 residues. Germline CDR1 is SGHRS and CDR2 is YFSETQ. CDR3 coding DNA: TGCGCCAGCAGCTTAGAGACAGGGGGCTTCGAGTATTTT. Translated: CASSLETGGFEYF.

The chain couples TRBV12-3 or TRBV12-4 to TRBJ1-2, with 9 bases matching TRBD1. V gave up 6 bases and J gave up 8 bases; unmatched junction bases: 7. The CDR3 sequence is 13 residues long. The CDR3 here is CASSPNRGLGYTF. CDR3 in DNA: TGTGCCAGCAGCCCAAACAGGGGGCTCGGCTACACCTTC.

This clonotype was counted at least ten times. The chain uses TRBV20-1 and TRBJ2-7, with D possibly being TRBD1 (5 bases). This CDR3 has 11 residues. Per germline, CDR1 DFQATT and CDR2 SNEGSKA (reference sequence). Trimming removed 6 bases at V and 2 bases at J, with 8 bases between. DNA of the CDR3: TGCAGTGCGGGGCCCACCTACGAGCAGTACGTC. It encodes CSAGPTYEQYV.

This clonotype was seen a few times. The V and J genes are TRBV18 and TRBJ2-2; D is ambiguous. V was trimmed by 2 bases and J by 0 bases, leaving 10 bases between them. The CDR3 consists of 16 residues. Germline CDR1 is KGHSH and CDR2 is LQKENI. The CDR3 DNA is TGTGCCAGCTCACCATTAGGGAATTCGAACACCGGGGAGCTGTTTTTT. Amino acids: CASSPLGNSNTGELFF. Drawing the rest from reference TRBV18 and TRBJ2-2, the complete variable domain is NAGVMQNPRHLVRRRGQEARLRCSPMKGHSHVYWYRQLPEEGLKFMVYLQKENIIDESGMPKERFSAEFPKEGPSILRIQQVVRGDSAAYFCASSPLGNSNTGELFFGEGSRLTVL.

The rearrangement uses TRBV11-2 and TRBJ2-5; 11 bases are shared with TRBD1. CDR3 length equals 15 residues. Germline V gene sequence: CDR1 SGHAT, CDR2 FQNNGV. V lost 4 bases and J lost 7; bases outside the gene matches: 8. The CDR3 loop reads CASSSDRGRGVTQYF. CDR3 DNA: TGTGCCAGCAGCTCGGACAGGGGGCGCGGAGTGACCCAGTACTTC.

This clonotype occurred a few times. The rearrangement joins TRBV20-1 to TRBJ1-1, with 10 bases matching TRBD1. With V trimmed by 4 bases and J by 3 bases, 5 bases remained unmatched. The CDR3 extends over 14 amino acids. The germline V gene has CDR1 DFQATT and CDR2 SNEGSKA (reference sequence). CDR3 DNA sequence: TGCAGTGCTACCCTCGGACAGGGGGACACTGAAGCTTTCTTT. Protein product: CSATLGQGDTEAFF.

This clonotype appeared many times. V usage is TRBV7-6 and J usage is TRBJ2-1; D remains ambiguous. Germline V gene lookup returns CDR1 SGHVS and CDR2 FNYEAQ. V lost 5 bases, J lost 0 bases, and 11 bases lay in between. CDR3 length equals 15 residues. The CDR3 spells CASSDFESSYNEQFF. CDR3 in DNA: TGTGCCAGCAGCGATTTCGAGAGCTCCTACAATGAGCAGTTCTTC.

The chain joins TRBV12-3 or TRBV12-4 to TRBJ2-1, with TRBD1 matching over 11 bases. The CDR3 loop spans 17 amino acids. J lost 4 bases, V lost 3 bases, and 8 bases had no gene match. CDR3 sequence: CASSFAPGQGAYNEQFF. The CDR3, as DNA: TGTGCCAGCAGTTTTGCCCCCGGACAGGGGGCTTACAATGAGCAGTTCTTC.

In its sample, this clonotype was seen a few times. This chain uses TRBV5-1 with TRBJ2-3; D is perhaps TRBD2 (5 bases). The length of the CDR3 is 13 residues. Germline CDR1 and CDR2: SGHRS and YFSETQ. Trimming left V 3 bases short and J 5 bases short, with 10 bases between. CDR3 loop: CASSSGTQDTQYF. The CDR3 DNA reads TGCGCCAGCAGCTCGGGAACTCAAGATACGCAGTATTTT.

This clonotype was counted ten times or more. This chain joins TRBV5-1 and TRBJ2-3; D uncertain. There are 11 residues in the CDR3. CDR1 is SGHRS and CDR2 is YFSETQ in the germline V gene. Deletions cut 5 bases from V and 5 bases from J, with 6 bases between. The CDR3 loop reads CASRYGDTQYF. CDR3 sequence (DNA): TGCGCCAGCAGATACGGAGATACGCAGTATTTT.

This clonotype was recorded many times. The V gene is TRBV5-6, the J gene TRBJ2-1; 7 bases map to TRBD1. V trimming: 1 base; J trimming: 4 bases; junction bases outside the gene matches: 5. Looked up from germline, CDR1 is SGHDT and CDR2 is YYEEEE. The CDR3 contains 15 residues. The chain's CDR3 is CASSLPGTAYNEQFF. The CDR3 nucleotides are TGTGCCAGCAGCTTGCCCGGGACAGCTTACAATGAGCAGTTCTTC.

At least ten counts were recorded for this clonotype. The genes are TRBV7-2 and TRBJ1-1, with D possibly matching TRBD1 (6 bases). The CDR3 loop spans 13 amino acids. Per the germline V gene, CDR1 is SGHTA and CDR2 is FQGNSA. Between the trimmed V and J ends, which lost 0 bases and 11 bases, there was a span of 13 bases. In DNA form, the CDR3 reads TGTGCCAGCAGCTTAGCGCCTGGGGGCGCGGCTTTCTTT. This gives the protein CASSLAPGGAAFF.

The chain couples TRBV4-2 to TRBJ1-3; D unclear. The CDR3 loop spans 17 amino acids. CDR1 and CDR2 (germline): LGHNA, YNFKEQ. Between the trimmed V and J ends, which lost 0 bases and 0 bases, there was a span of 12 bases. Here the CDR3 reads CASSQEGSSSSGNTIYF. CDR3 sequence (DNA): TGTGCCAGCAGCCAAGAAGGGTCTTCGAGCTCTGGAAACACCATATATTTT.

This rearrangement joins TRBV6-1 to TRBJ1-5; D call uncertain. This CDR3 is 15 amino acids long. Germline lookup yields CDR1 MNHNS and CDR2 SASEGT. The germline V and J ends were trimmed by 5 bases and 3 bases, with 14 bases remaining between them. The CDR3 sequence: CASSPNVGPNQPQHF. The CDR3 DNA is TGTGCCAGCAGTCCCAACGTAGGGCCCAATCAGCCCCAGCATTTT.

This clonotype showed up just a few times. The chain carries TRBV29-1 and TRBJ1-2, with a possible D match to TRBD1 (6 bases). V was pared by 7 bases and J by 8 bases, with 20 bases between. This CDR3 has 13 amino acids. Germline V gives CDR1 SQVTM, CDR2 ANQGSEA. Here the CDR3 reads CSADHRGGQGYTF. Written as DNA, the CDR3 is TGCAGCGCTGACCACCGCGGGGGGCAAGGCTACACCTTC.

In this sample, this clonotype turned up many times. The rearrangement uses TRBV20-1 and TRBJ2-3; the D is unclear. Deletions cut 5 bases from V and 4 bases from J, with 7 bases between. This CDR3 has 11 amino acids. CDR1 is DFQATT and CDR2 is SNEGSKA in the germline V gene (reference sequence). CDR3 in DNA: TGCAGTGCTCGCACCGCAGATACGCAGTATTTT. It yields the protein CSARTADTQYF.

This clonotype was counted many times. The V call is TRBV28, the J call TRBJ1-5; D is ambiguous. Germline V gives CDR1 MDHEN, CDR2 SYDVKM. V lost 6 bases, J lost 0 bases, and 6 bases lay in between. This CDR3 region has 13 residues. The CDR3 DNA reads TGTGCCAGCAGGGAGTATAGCAATCAGCCCCAGCATTTT. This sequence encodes CASREYSNQPQHF.

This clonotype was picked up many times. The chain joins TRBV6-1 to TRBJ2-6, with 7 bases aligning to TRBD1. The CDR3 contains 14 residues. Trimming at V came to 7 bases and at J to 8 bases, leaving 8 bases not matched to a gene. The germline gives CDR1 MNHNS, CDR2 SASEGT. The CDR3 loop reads CASKGRGWPNVLTF. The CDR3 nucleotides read TGTGCCAGCAAGGGCAGGGGGTGGCCCAACGTCCTGACTTTC.

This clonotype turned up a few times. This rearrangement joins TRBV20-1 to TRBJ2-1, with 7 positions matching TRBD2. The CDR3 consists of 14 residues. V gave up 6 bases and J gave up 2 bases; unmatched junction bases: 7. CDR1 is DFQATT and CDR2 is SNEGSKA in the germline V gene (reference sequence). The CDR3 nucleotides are TGCAGTGCCCAGCTAGCGGTGACCTACAATGAGCAGTTCTTC. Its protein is CSAQLAVTYNEQFF.

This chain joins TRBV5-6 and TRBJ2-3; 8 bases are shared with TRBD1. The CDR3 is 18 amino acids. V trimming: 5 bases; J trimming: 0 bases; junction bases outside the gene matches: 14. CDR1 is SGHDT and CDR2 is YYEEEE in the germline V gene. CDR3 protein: CASRPTGDISASTDTQYF. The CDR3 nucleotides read TGTGCCAGCAGACCGACAGGGGACATCTCCGCTAGCACAGATACGCAGTATTTT.

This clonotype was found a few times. CDR3 protein: CASSLHPTGELFF. The CDR3 nucleotides read TGTGCCAGCAGCTTGCACCCAACCGGGGAGCTGTTTTTT. The genes are TRBV5-6 and TRBJ2-2, with no clear D. With 1 base removed from V and 5 bases from J, the gap between germline ends came to 6 bases. Germline V gene sequence: CDR1 SGHDT, CDR2 YYEEEE. The CDR3 is 13 amino acids.

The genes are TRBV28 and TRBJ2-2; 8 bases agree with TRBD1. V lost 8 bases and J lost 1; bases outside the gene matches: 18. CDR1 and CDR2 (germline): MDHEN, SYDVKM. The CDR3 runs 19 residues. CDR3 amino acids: CASRTRWTGRGQNTGELFF. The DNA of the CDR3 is TGTGCCAGCCGAACAAGGTGGACAGGGCGAGGACAGAACACCGGGGAGCTGTTTTTT.

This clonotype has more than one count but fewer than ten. CDR3 sequence: CASALRNIQYF. In DNA form, the CDR3 reads TGTGCCAGCGCCCTACGGAACATTCAGTACTTC. V is TRBV25-1 and J is TRBJ2-4; D is undetermined. Germline values: CDR1 MGHDK, CDR2 SYGVNS. Trimming stripped 8 bases from V and 7 bases from J, with 9 bases between. CDR3 size: 11 residues.